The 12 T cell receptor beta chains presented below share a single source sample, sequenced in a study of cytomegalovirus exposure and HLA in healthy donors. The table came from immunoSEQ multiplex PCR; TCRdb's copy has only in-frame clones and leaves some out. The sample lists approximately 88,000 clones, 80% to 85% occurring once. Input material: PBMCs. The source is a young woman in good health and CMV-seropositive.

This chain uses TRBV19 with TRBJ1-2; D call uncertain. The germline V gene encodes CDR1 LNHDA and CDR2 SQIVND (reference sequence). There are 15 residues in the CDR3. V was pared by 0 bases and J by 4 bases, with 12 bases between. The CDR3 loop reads CASSIEHRGGYGYTF. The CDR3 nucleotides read TGTGCCAGTAGTATAGAACACAGAGGAGGCTATGGCTACACCTTC.

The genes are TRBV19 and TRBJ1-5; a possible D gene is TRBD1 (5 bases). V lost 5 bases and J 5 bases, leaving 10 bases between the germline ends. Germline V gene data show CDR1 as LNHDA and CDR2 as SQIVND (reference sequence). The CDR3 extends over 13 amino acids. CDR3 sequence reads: CASSAPGDQPQHF. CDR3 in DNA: TGTGCCAGTAGTGCCCCGGGGGATCAGCCCCAGCATTTT.

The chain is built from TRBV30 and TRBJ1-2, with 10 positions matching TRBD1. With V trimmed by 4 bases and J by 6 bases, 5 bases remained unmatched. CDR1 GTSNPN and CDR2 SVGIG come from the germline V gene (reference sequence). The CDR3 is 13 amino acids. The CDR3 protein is CAWTGTGEDGYTF. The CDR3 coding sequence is TGTGCCTGGACCGGGACAGGGGAGGATGGCTACACCTTC.

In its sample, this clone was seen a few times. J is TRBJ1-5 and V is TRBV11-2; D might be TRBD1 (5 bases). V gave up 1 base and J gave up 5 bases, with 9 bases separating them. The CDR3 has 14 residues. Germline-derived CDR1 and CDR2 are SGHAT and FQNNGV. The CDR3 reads CASSLGGDHQPQHF. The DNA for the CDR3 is TGTGCCAGCAGCTTAGGGGGGGACCATCAGCCCCAGCATTTT.

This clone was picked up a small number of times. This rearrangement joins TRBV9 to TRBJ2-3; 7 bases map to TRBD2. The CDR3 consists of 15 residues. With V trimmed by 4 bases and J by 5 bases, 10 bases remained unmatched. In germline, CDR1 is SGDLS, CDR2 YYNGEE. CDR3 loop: CASSPNPSGKDTQYF. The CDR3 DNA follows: TGTGCCAGCAGCCCCAATCCCAGCGGGAAAGATACGCAGTATTTT.

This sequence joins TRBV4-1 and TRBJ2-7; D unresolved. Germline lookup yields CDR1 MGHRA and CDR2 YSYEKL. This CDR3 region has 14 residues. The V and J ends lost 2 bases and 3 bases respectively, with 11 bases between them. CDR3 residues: CASSQKALDYEQYF. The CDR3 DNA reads TGCGCCAGCAGCCAAAAGGCGCTAGACTACGAGCAGTACTTC.

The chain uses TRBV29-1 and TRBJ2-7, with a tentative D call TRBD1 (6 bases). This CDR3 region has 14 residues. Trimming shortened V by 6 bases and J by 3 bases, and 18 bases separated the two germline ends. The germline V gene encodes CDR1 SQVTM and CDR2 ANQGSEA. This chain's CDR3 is CSVRKGQDSYEQYF. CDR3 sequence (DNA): TGCAGCGTCCGAAAGGGCCAGGACAGCTACGAGCAGTACTTC.

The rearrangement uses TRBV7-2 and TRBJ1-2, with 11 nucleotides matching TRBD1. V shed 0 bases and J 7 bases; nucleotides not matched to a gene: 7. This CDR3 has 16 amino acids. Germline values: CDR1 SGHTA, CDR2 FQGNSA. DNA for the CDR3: TGTGCCAGCAGCTTAGCCCTGGGACAGGGGGGAAGTGGCTACACCTTC. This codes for CASSLALGQGGSGYTF.

The CDR3 region has the DNA TGTGCCAGCAGTAAAAGGGGGCTTACTGAAGCTTTCTTT. Translating it yields CASSKRGLTEAFF. The gene calls are TRBV11-3 and TRBJ1-1; 7 nucleotides match TRBD1. Per germline, CDR1 SGHNT and CDR2 YENEEA. V lost 6 bases, J lost 5 bases, and 6 bases stayed unmatched. This CDR3 is built from 13 residues.

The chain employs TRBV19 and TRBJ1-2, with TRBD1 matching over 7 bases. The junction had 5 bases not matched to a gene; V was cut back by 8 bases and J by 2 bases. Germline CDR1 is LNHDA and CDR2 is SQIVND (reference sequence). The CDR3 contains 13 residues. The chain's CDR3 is CASSDRQNYGYTF. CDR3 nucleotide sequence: TGTGCCAGTTCGGACAGGCAGAACTATGGCTACACCTTC.

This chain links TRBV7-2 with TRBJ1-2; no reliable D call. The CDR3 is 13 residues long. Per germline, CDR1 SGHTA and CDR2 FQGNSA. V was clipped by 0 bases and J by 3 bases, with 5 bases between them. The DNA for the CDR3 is TGTGCCAGCAGCTTAGCGAGGGACTATGGCTACACCTTC. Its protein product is CASSLARDYGYTF.

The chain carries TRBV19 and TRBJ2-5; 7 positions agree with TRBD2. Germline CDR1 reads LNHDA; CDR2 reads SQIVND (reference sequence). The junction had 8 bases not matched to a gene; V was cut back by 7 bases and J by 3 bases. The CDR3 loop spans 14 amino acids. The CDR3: CASMVRAGEETQYF. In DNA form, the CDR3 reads TGTGCCAGTATGGTTCGTGCGGGGGAAGAGACCCAGTACTTC. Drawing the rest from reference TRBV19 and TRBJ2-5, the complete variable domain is DGGITQSPKYLFRKEGQNVTLSCEQNLNHDAMYWYRQDPGQGLRLIYYSQIVNDFQKGDIAEGYSVSREKKESFPLTVTSAQKNPTAFYLCASMVRAGEETQYFGPGTRLLVL.